This T cell receptor (beta chain) was recorded in a study of T cell responses to AZD1222 COVID-19 vaccine. Some clones are missing from TCRdb's copy, which holds only in-frame ones; the method was immunoSEQ multiplex PCR. The sample includes 150,000 or so clones, roughly 91% of them seen just once. J gave up 4 bases and V 8 bases, and 5 bases lay outside the gene matches. The CDR3 length is 13 residues. The germline V gene encodes CDR1 MGHDK and CDR2 SYGVNS. The chain couples TRBV25-1 to TRBJ2-3; 8 bases map to TRBD2. The sequences come from peripheral blood, collected on day 0 of AZD1222 vaccination. This TCR was sampled from an adult in good health. The CDR3 DNA is TGTGCCAGCGGACTAGCAGGAGCAGATACGCAGTATTTT. Its translation: CASGLAGADTQYF.